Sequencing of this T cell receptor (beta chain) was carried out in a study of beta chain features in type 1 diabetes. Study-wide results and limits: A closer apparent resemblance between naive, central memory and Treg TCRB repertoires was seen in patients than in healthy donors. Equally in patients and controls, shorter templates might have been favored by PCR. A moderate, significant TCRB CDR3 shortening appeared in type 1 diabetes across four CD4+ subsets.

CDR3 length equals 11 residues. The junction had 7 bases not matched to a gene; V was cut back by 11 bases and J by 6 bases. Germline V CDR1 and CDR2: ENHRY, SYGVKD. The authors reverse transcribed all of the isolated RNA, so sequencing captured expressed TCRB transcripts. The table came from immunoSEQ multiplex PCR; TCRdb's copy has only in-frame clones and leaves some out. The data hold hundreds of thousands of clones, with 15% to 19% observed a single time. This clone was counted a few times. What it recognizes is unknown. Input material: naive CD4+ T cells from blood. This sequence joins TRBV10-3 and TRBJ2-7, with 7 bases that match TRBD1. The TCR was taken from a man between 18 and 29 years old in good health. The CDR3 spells CAAQTGFEQYF. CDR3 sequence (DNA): TGTGCCGCCCAGACAGGGTTCGAGCAGTACTTC.